This T cell receptor (beta chain) was retrieved from a study of blood T cells in healthy people across ages. The study's findings and limits: Lack of knowledge of donor CMV status possibly confounded expanded clonotype changes. Long-lived donors exceeded aged donors in naive CD4+ cells and diversity.

Points on this clonotype: Its antigen is not known. Sequence at one end of the junction differs from germline and may be a read error.

Germline V gene sequence: CDR1 LNHNV, CDR2 YYDKDF (reference sequence). This CDR3 has 14 amino acids. Through a sample-barcoded 5' primer and a J-beta primer mix, a second PCR was run for roughly 7 to 12 cycles. A single record per CDR3 protein comes from TCRdb applying MiXCR to the 5' RACE reads. This sample has hundreds of thousands of distinct CDR3 sequences; 25% to 35% occur once, and the top ten carry around 14%. Donors ranged from roughly 6 to 100 years old and were healthy Caucasians in Russia. The V and J genes are TRBV15 and TRBJ2-3; D assignment may be TRBD1 or TRBD2 (6 bases each). The source of this sequence is a woman of 80 years or more in good health. Sequenced material: blood. The CDR3 coding sequence is TGTGCCGCCAGCCAGGGGAGGATCACAGATACGCAGTATTTT. This sequence encodes CAASQGRITDTQYF.